This entry lists 27 T cell receptor beta chains sequenced from one sample in a study of blood T cell repertoires in COVID-19. The table came from immunoSEQ multiplex PCR; TCRdb's copy has only in-frame clones and leaves some out. This sample has roughly 350,000 clones, with roughly 90% found just once. What was sequenced was peripheral blood. The receptors here all came from a woman aged 50 to 60 with active or convalescent COVID-19.

CDR3 amino acids: CASCGQGYATNEKLFF. Here the CDR3 DNA reads TGTGCCAGCTGCGGGCAGGGGTACGCAACTAATGAAAAACTGTTTTTT. The chain joins TRBV4-2 to TRBJ1-4, with a possible D match to TRBD1 (6 bases). V was shortened by 8 bases and J by 0 bases, with 16 bases between the two germline ends. Germline V gene lookup returns CDR1 LGHNA and CDR2 YNFKEQ. This CDR3 contains 16 residues.

The chain has TRBV6-2 or TRBV6-3 and TRBJ1-2; 8 nucleotides align to TRBD1. The V and J ends lost 0 bases and 6 bases, in that order; junction bases with no gene match: 6. CDR1 is MNHEY and CDR2 is SVGEGT in the germline V gene. This CDR3 is 15 amino acids long. This chain's CDR3 is CASSYSAGGAHGYTF. CDR3 DNA sequence: TGTGCCAGCAGTTACTCTGCAGGGGGCGCGCATGGCTACACCTTC.

V is TRBV27 and J is TRBJ1-5, with 11 bases matching TRBD1. The trim removed 8 bases at V and 6 bases at J, leaving 9 bases unmatched. From germline, CDR1 is MNHEY and CDR2 SMNVEV (reference sequence). The CDR3 is 15 amino acids. This CDR3 reads CASRSGTGGSQPQHF. For the CDR3, the DNA is TGTGCCAGCCGATCCGGGACAGGGGGGAGTCAGCCCCAGCATTTT.

The count of this clone is one. The CDR3 DNA follows: TGTGCCAGCAGCACTGAGGGGGCAAGCTATGGCTACACCTTC. Residues: CASSTEGASYGYTF. This chain joins TRBV9 and TRBJ1-2; 7 bases agree with TRBD1. In germline, CDR1 is SGDLS, CDR2 YYNGEE. The CDR3 is 14 residues long. The junction had 7 bases not matched to a gene; V was cut back by 4 bases and J by 4 bases.

The chain carries TRBV5-5 and TRBJ1-2; D possibly corresponds to TRBD1 (6 bases). Trimming removed 1 base at V and 5 bases at J, with 24 bases between. The germline gives CDR1 SGHKS, CDR2 YYEKEE (reference sequence). This CDR3 is built from 18 residues. The CDR3 nucleotides are TGTGCCAGCAGCTTGAGTCAACTGCGGGGGCGCGATCCGTATGGCTACACCTTC. It yields the protein CASSLSQLRGRDPYGYTF.

This clone was detected a few times. The same CDR3 arises from other DNA sequences in this sample as well. V gene TRBV7-9 combines with J gene TRBJ1-5, with D possibly matching TRBD1 (6 bases). Germline loops: CDR1 SEHNR, CDR2 FQNEAQ (reference sequence). V was clipped by 4 bases and J by 0 bases, with 7 bases between them. The CDR3 has 14 amino acids. CDR3 DNA sequence: TGTGCCAGCAGCTCGGACAGTAGCAATCAGCCCCAGCATTTT. It encodes CASSSDSSNQPQHF.

This rearrangement joins TRBV18 to TRBJ2-2; 9 nucleotides match TRBD1. This CDR3 spans 15 amino acids. The trim removed 1 base at V and 5 bases at J, leaving 2 bases unmatched. Germline CDR1 is KGHSH and CDR2 is LQKENI. CDR3 residues: CASSPRGQGTGELFF. The CDR3 DNA reads TGTGCCAGCTCACCACGCGGACAGGGGACCGGGGAGCTGTTTTTT.

The V call is TRBV27, the J call TRBJ2-3; TRBD2 aligns across 10 bases. CDR3 size: 17 residues. The germline gives CDR1 MNHEY, CDR2 SMNVEV (reference sequence). V lost 5 bases and J lost 0; bases outside the gene matches: 8. CDR3 coding DNA: TGTGCCAGCAGTCCTTGGACTAGCGGACCTAGCACAGATACGCAGTATTTT. This sequence encodes CASSPWTSGPSTDTQYF.

The rearrangement joins TRBV5-4 to TRBJ2-3, with D maybe TRBD2 (6 bases). Per germline, CDR1 SGHNT and CDR2 YYREEE (reference sequence). The germline V and J ends were trimmed by 3 bases and 4 bases, with 18 bases remaining between them. The CDR3 has 16 residues. CDR3 sequence: CASSYPGRTTSDTQYF. CDR3 DNA sequence: TGTGCCAGCAGCTACCCCGGGCGGACTACTTCAGATACGCAGTATTTT.

The V and J genes are TRBV27 and TRBJ1-6, with D unresolved. The CDR3 has 13 residues. Germline assignment: CDR1 MNHEY and CDR2 SMNVEV (reference sequence). Trimming cost V 6 bases and J 4 bases, with 7 bases left between them. CDR3 DNA: TGTGCCAGCAGCCAACATTATAATTCACCCCTCCACTTT. It codes for CASSQHYNSPLHF.

The V and J genes are TRBV6-5 and TRBJ1-1; D may be TRBD1 (5 bases). Looked up from germline, CDR1 is MNHEY and CDR2 is SVGAGI. This CDR3 is 15 amino acids long. Trimming pared 7 bases from V and 3 bases from J, leaving 18 bases between. The CDR3: CASKGSAGGDTEAFF. The DNA of the CDR3 is TGTGCCAGCAAGGGTAGTGCCGGGGGGGACACTGAAGCTTTCTTT.

The chain recombines TRBV19 with TRBJ1-6, with 7 bases aligning to TRBD1. Per germline, CDR1 LNHDA and CDR2 SQIVND (reference sequence). The trim removed 1 base at V and 7 bases at J, leaving 7 bases unmatched. This CDR3 has 16 residues. CDR3 coding DNA: TGTGCCAGTAGTATAGCTGCAGGGGGGTACAATTCACCCCTCCACTTT. It specifies CASSIAAGGYNSPLHF.

This sequence joins TRBV7-2 and TRBJ2-5, with 12 bases identical to TRBD2. CDR1 is SGHTA and CDR2 is FQGNSA in the germline V gene. The ends lost 4 bases at V and 2 bases at J; junction bases unmatched: 8. The CDR3 is 17 amino acids. Here the CDR3 reads CASSSSGGARIQETQYF. DNA for the CDR3: TGTGCCAGCAGCTCTAGCGGGGGGGCTCGCATTCAAGAGACCCAGTACTTC.

J is TRBJ2-7 and V is TRBV10-3; a weak D match, TRBD2 (5 bases). This CDR3 has 14 amino acids. Germline V lookup: CDR1 ENHRY, CDR2 SYGVKD. Trimming took off 11 bases at V and 6 bases at J, with 23 bases between the two ends. DNA for the CDR3: TGTGCCTCCCAAACCCGGACGGGGATCGGCGAGCAGTACTTC. Protein product: CASQTRTGIGEQYF.

The CDR3 DNA follows: TGTGCCAGCAGTCCAGGACTAGCGGGAGGTATTTCAGATACGCAGTATTTT. The encoded protein is CASSPGLAGGISDTQYF. This rearrangement joins TRBV27 to TRBJ2-3; 14 nucleotides match TRBD2. From germline, CDR1 is MNHEY and CDR2 SMNVEV (reference sequence). The CDR3 has 17 amino acids. Germline trimming cut 5 bases from V and 4 bases from J; bases unmatched to any gene: 8.

The chain uses TRBV11-2 and TRBJ1-1; D gene unclear. With 1 base removed from V and 4 bases from J, the gap between germline ends came to 7 bases. CDR1 is SGHAT and CDR2 is FQNNGV in the germline V gene. This CDR3 spans 13 amino acids. CDR3 sequence: CASSLAGATEAFF. The DNA of the CDR3 is TGTGCCAGCAGCTTAGCGGGTGCCACTGAAGCTTTCTTT.

This rearrangement joins TRBV10-3 to TRBJ2-7; TRBD1 matches at 7 bases. The V gene end was trimmed by 6 bases and the J gene end by 2 bases; junction bases not matched to a gene: 10. Germline V gene lookup returns CDR1 ENHRY and CDR2 SYGVKD. The CDR3 spans 15 residues. Written as DNA, the CDR3 is TGTGCCATCAGCCTCCTATTGACAGGGACCTACGAGCAGTACTTC. Amino acids: CAISLLLTGTYEQYF.

This chain uses TRBV5-4 with TRBJ2-4; 9 nucleotides agree with TRBD1. V dropped 4 bases and J dropped 8; count of bases not matched to a gene: 10. Germline values: CDR1 SGHNT, CDR2 YYREEE (reference sequence). The CDR3 consists of 15 residues. The CDR3, as DNA: TGTGCCAGCAGCATCGACAGGGGGATCGGGGACATTCAGTACTTC. Translation: CASSIDRGIGDIQYF. Looking up the rest from reference TRBV5-4 and TRBJ2-4 gives the full variable domain: ETGVTQSPTHLIKTRGQQVTLRCSSQSGHNTVSWYQQALGQGPQFIFQYYREEENGRGNFPPRFSGLQFPNYSSELNVNALELDDSALYLCASSIDRGIGDIQYFGAGTRLSVL.

J is TRBJ1-1 and V is TRBV7-3; the match to TRBD1 covers 9 bases. After removal of 5 bases from V and 6 bases from J, the junction contained 13 bases not matched to a gene. CDR3 size: 16 residues. CDR1 is SGHTA and CDR2 is FQGTGA in the germline V gene. CDR3 DNA sequence: TGTGCCAGCAGCAGAGCCGGGACAGGGATTTTTTCTGAAGCTTTCTTT. It yields the protein CASSRAGTGIFSEAFF.

The chain combines TRBV3-1 (or the pseudogene TRBV3-2) with TRBJ1-2, with D perhaps matching TRBD1 (6 bases). Germline-derived CDR1 and CDR2 are LGHDT and YNNKEL (reference sequence). The length of the CDR3 is 14 residues. V lost 1 base and J 8 bases, leaving 14 bases between the germline ends. This CDR3 reads CASSQGAGGVGYTF. The CDR3 nucleotides read TGTGCCAGCAGCCAAGGGGCGGGGGGCGTCGGCTACACCTTC.

This chain uses TRBV10-3 with TRBJ2-4, with D possibly being TRBD2 (5 bases). Germline CDR1 is ENHRY and CDR2 is SYGVKD. V lost 0 bases and J lost 1, with 19 bases in between. This CDR3 is built from 19 residues. The CDR3 loop reads CAISESIGSGSSAKNIQYF. DNA of the CDR3: TGTGCCATCAGTGAGTCGATAGGAAGCGGATCCTCCGCCAAAAACATTCAGTACTTC.

V usage is TRBV19 and J usage is TRBJ2-7; D is ambiguous. Germline-derived CDR1 and CDR2 are LNHDA and SQIVND (reference sequence). The CDR3 totals 12 residues. Trimming removed 5 bases at V and 4 bases at J, with 9 bases between. CDR3 protein: CASSSNWYEQYF. DNA of the CDR3: TGTGCCAGTAGTTCCAACTGGTACGAGCAGTACTTC.

The chain is built from TRBV18 and TRBJ2-7; 11 bases fit TRBD2. Trimming took 8 bases from V and 1 from J; bases not matched to a gene: 4. CDR3 length equals 14 residues. Germline-derived CDR1 and CDR2 are KGHSH and LQKENI. CDR3 region: CASAGTSGSYEQYF. The CDR3 coding sequence is TGTGCCAGCGCAGGGACTAGCGGTTCCTACGAGCAGTACTTC.

The J gene is TRBJ2-1, the V gene TRBV6-2 or TRBV6-3; D may be TRBD2 (5 bases). The CDR3 has 15 residues. The V end lost 5 bases, the J end lost 5 bases, and 16 bases lay between the germline ends. Per the germline V gene, CDR1 is MNHEY and CDR2 is SVGEGT. The CDR3, as DNA: TGTGCCAGCAGTGAGAAAGGTACGGGAAACAATGAGCAGTTCTTC. Translation gives CASSEKGTGNNEQFF.

V and J are TRBV11-2 and TRBJ2-3, with TRBD2 matching over 7 bases. The junction had 15 bases not matched to a gene; V was cut back by 2 bases and J by 4 bases. CDR1 and CDR2 (germline): SGHAT, FQNNGV. The CDR3 loop spans 18 amino acids. The CDR3 DNA sequence: TGTGCCAGCAGCTTACTAGGGGCTGGACTAGTTGGCGCAGATACGCAGTATTTT. It specifies CASSLLGAGLVGADTQYF.

The chain employs TRBV30 and TRBJ1-1; 9 positions agree with TRBD1. V dropped 2 bases and J dropped 5; count of bases not matched to a gene: 3. CDR1 is GTSNPN, CDR2 SVGIG, per germline (reference sequence). This CDR3 region has 13 residues. CDR3 sequence (DNA): TGTGCCTGGAGTACAGGGGGCTTAACTGAAGCTTTCTTT. Its protein product is CAWSTGGLTEAFF.

J is TRBJ1-6 and V is TRBV12-5; 8 nucleotides align to TRBD1. The CDR3 extends over 17 amino acids. Germline lookup yields CDR1 LGHNT and CDR2 FRNRAP. The V segment lost 0 bases and the J segment 4 bases; nucleotides outside the gene matches: 5. The CDR3 sequence is CASGLVRQGPYNSPLHF. CDR3 DNA: TGTGCTAGTGGTTTGGTAAGACAGGGGCCGTATAATTCACCCCTCCACTTT.